This T cell receptor beta chain was sequenced in a study of memory CD4+ T cells and cytomegalovirus serostatus. Study in general: Of the healthy Belgian adults, 8 to 10 were CMV seropositive and more than 20 seronegative. Regarding the study as a whole: Suggested: most of the CMV-linked TCR signature lies in CD4+ memory cells. CD4+ memory repertoires contained about two fifths of the 164 reported CMV TCRbeta sequences.

V shed 3 bases and J 10 bases; nucleotides not matched to a gene: 13. The CDR3 runs 16 residues. Looked up from germline, CDR1 is SGHTS and CDR2 is YDEGEE. The assay was immunoSEQ multiplex PCR, and TCRdb's table has in-frame clones only and misses some. This table has some 26,000 clones, about 70% appearing once. A word on this clone: The antigen is undetermined.

The sort gate was single viable CD3+CD4+CD8-CD45RO+ cells for memory CD4+ T cells. The chain uses TRBV5-8 and TRBJ2-1, with 10 bases that match TRBD2. The sequenced material came from memory CD4+ T cells from blood. The sequence was obtained from an adult in good health and CMV-seronegative. CDR3 sequence (DNA): TGTGCCAGCAGCTCCCAGGGTAGCGGGGGGACCCGGGAGCAGTTCTTC. Protein: CASSSQGSGGTREQFF.